Presented here are 21 T cell receptor beta chains from one specimen sequenced in a study of blood T cell repertoires in COVID-19. Profiled with immunoSEQ multiplex PCR; TCRdb holds only in-frame clones, not every one. The sample includes 100,000 to 150,000 clones, roughly three quarters of them seen just once. The sample was peripheral blood. These receptors were taken from a human donor in a cohort sampled during active COVID-19.

This clone was recorded once. V usage is TRBV6-4 and J usage is TRBJ2-7; 9 bases are a match to TRBD2. CDR1 MRHNA and CDR2 SNTAGT come from the germline V gene. This CDR3 is 14 amino acids long. J was trimmed by 0 bases and V by 3 bases; bases with no gene match: 0. The CDR3 loop is CASSETSGSYEQYF. The CDR3, as DNA: TGTGCCAGCAGTGAGACTAGCGGCTCCTACGAGCAGTACTTC.

This chain uses TRBV11-2 with TRBJ1-2; no clear D gene. CDR3 size: 16 residues. Trimming removed 5 bases from V and 1 base from J, with 17 bases in between. Germline V lookup: CDR1 SGHAT, CDR2 FQNNGV. Written as DNA, the CDR3 is TGTGCCAGCAGCCTACTTGGGCACAGCTTTAACTATGGCTACACCTTC. Translating it yields CASSLLGHSFNYGYTF.

The chain uses TRBV6-5 and TRBJ1-2; a weak D match, TRBD1 (5 bases). CDR1 and CDR2 (germline): MNHEY, SVGAGI. Trimming took off 7 bases at V and 5 bases at J, with 11 bases between the two ends. This CDR3 region has 12 residues. CDR3 nucleotide sequence: TGTGCCAGCACCCGCAGGGAATATGGCTACACCTTC. Its protein product is CASTRREYGYTF.

This chain connects TRBV7-9 to TRBJ2-7; D might be TRBD1 (6 bases). Germline loops: CDR1 SEHNR, CDR2 FQNEAQ (reference sequence). Trimming removed 3 bases from V and 2 bases from J, with 14 bases in between. The CDR3 is 15 amino acids. The CDR3 loop reads CASSLARDNPYEQYF. CDR3 in DNA: TGTGCCAGCAGCTTGGCTCGGGACAACCCCTACGAGCAGTACTTC.

The V and J genes are TRBV7-8 and TRBJ2-7; D is perhaps TRBD2 (5 bases). The length of the CDR3 is 16 residues. CDR1 and CDR2 (germline): SGHVS, FQNEAQ. Deletions cut 1 base from V and 4 bases from J, with 17 bases between. This CDR3 reads CASSLDPIGRPYEQYF. CDR3 bases: TGTGCCAGCAGCTTAGACCCTATAGGGAGACCATACGAGCAGTACTTC.

The V gene is TRBV30, the J gene TRBJ2-7; D perhaps matches TRBD1 (6 bases). The CDR3 has 15 amino acids. V lost 2 bases, J lost 5 bases, and 19 bases lay in between. Germline CDR1 reads GTSNPN; CDR2 reads SVGIG (reference sequence). This CDR3 is CAWSSLGQGLDEQYF. The CDR3, as DNA: TGTGCCTGGAGTTCACTAGGGCAGGGGTTAGACGAGCAGTACTTC.

The V and J genes are TRBV20-1 and TRBJ2-5; D is unclear. The length of the CDR3 is 11 residues. Germline lookup yields CDR1 DFQATT and CDR2 SNEGSKA (reference sequence). The CDR3 DNA sequence: TGCAGGGCGACACATCAAGAGACCCAGTACTTC. It yields the protein CRATHQETQYF.

The sample holds a few counts of this clone. This chain joins TRBV4-1 and TRBJ2-7, with D possibly being TRBD1 (6 bases). Trimming removed 0 bases from V and 3 bases from J, with 12 bases in between. From germline, CDR1 is MGHRA and CDR2 YSYEKL. The CDR3 has 15 amino acids. CDR3 residues: CASSQDFGTLYEQYF. As DNA, the CDR3 is TGCGCCAGCAGCCAAGATTTCGGGACACTCTACGAGCAGTACTTC.

V usage is TRBV7-3 and J usage is TRBJ2-1, with a possible D match to TRBD2 (6 bases). Germline V lookup: CDR1 SGHTA, CDR2 FQGTGA. The CDR3 totals 15 residues. Trimming pared 3 bases from V and 6 bases from J, leaving 15 bases between. This chain's CDR3 is CASSFGGTEVNEQFF. CDR3 sequence (DNA): TGTGCCAGCAGCTTCGGGGGTACGGAAGTCAATGAGCAGTTCTTC.

This clone was detected only a few times. The chain is built from TRBV11-2 and TRBJ2-7; a weak D match, TRBD1 (5 bases). The CDR3 consists of 15 residues. The V gene lost 3 bases and the J gene lost 6 bases, with 18 bases spanning the gap. Germline V gene data show CDR1 as SGHAT and CDR2 as FQNNGV. The DNA of the CDR3 is TGTGCCAGCAGCTTGCTCCTCGGCAGGGTAAGCGAGCAGTACTTC. Its translation is CASSLLLGRVSEQYF.

The chain carries TRBV5-5 and TRBJ1-5; TRBD1 agrees at 7 bases. V dropped 1 base and J dropped 2; count of bases not matched to a gene: 3. The CDR3 contains 15 residues. Germline CDR1 reads SGHKS; CDR2 reads YYEKEE (reference sequence). The chain's CDR3 is CASSLMGQRNQPQHF. In DNA form, the CDR3 reads TGTGCCAGCAGCTTGATGGGACAGCGCAATCAGCCCCAGCATTTT.

V usage is TRBV5-1 and J usage is TRBJ1-1; D might be TRBD1 (5 bases). Germline V CDR1 and CDR2: SGHRS, YFSETQ. The CDR3 covers 13 residues. Trimming cost V 3 bases and J 6 bases, with 12 bases left between them. The CDR3 bases are TGCGCCAGCAGCTCCAGGGATCGCTCTGAAGCTTTCTTT. Encoded protein: CASSSRDRSEAFF.

The genes are TRBV19 and TRBJ2-7; D call uncertain. The CDR3 is 16 amino acids. Trimming shortened V by 0 bases and J by 3 bases, and 15 bases separated the two germline ends. The germline CDR1 and CDR2 sequences are LNHDA and SQIVND (reference sequence). CDR3 coding DNA: TGTGCCAGTAGTATAGATCTTGGCGGAGCATACTACGAGCAGTACTTC. This codes for CASSIDLGGAYYEQYF.

V gene TRBV11-2 combines with J gene TRBJ2-7; tentative D call: TRBD2 (5 bases). Germline V gene data show CDR1 as SGHAT and CDR2 as FQNNGV. The CDR3 loop spans 14 amino acids. V lost 1 base and J lost 4, with 11 bases in between. CDR3: CASSLVASEYEQYF. The CDR3 DNA reads as TGTGCCAGCAGCTTAGTAGCGAGCGAGTACGAGCAGTACTTC.

V and J are TRBV2 and TRBJ2-7; TRBD1 matches at 9 bases. CDR3 length: 16 residues. Looked up from germline, CDR1 is SNHLY and CDR2 is FYNNEI. V shed 6 bases, J shed 4 bases, and the junction held 13 bases outside the gene matches. In DNA form, the CDR3 reads TGTGCCAGCAGAGCTCGACAGGGGGGGAGGGGGTACGAGCAGTACTTC. Its protein product is CASRARQGGRGYEQYF.

The genes are TRBV5-1 and TRBJ2-7; TRBD1 agrees at 10 bases. Germline CDR1 is SGHRS and CDR2 is YFSETQ. Losses at the gene ends were 3 bases for V and 7 bases for J; bases not matched to a gene: 13. CDR3 length: 16 amino acids. The CDR3 sequence: CASSSVDRGLLMEQYF. The CDR3 coding sequence is TGCGCCAGCAGCTCAGTTGACAGGGGGCTTTTAATGGAGCAGTACTTC.

The rearrangement joins TRBV7-3 to TRBJ2-2, with TRBD2 matching 12 bases. Losses at the gene ends were 2 bases for V and 3 bases for J; bases not matched to a gene: 13. CDR1 is SGHTA, CDR2 FQGTGA, per germline. The CDR3 runs 20 residues. The CDR3 reads CASSLSKSGLAGPYTGELFF. The CDR3, as DNA: TGTGCCAGCAGCTTATCAAAATCTGGACTAGCGGGACCTTACACCGGGGAGCTGTTTTTT.

The rearrangement links TRBV4-1 to TRBJ1-5; 7 bases line up with TRBD1. The CDR3 loop spans 17 amino acids. V gave up 1 base and J gave up 3 bases; unmatched junction bases: 9. Germline V CDR1 and CDR2: MGHRA, YSYEKL. The CDR3 DNA reads as TGCGCCAGCAGCCAAGGAAGAAGGGGGCGAGACAATCAGCCCCAGCATTTT. Protein: CASSQGRRGRDNQPQHF.

The chain joins TRBV6-5 to TRBJ1-2, with D possibly TRBD1 on 6 matching bases. CDR1 is MNHEY and CDR2 is SVGAGI in the germline V gene. This CDR3 spans 13 amino acids. Trimming pared 2 bases from V and 2 bases from J, leaving 6 bases between. The CDR3 DNA reads as TGTGCCAGCAGTTACACAGGGAACTATGGCTACACCTTC. Amino acid sequence: CASSYTGNYGYTF.

This chain uses TRBV9 with TRBJ1-5; D gene uncertain. From germline, CDR1 is SGDLS and CDR2 YYNGEE. This CDR3 has 14 residues. With 3 bases removed from V and 8 bases from J, the gap between germline ends came to 15 bases. CDR3 protein: CASSASGVSEPQHF. CDR3 bases: TGTGCCAGCAGCGCTAGCGGGGTTTCTGAGCCCCAGCATTTT.

The chain links TRBV5-6 to TRBJ1-1; D is possibly TRBD1 (5 bases). The CDR3 covers 14 residues. Germline V gene sequence: CDR1 SGHDT, CDR2 YYEEEE. V gave up 4 bases and J gave up 1 base, with 11 bases separating them. CDR3 loop: CASSKGLRNTEAFF. In DNA, the CDR3 is TGTGCCAGCAGCAAGGGACTCCGGAACACTGAAGCTTTCTTT.